The present T cell receptor (beta chain) was sequenced within a study of human T cells and chemical hapten exposure. This clonotype showed up just a few times. As to time point: patch test 2, 6 weeks after DPC sensitization. Treatment in this sample: therapeutic diphenylcyclopropenone sensitization with weekly scalp DPC. Trimming shortened V by 6 bases and J by 5 bases, and 14 bases separated the two germline ends. The CDR3 consists of 15 residues. The germline CDR1 and CDR2 sequences are KGHSH and LQKENI. The library put unique molecular identifiers onto individual cDNA molecules. TCRdb re-called the RACE reads with MiXCR, one entry per CDR3 protein. The sample includes a few hundred thousand distinct CDR3 sequences, about 6% of them seen just once.

This TCR came from a woman under 30 with alopecia areata. Some clones in this sample may be carry-over from other donors' samples. The sample was whole blood, taken in connection with sensitization to the hapten diphenylcyclopropenone (DPC). The V gene is TRBV18, the J gene TRBJ1-6, with D hard to call. CDR3 bases: TGTGCCAGCTCGCCTACGGGAGCTCATAATTCACCCCTCCACTTT. Translation gives CASSPTGAHNSPLHF.